Below, one T cell receptor beta chain is given with its context. The sample comes from a study of T cell changes during pregnancy in multiple sclerosis. Germline-derived CDR1 and CDR2 are GTSNPN and SVGIG (reference sequence). The CDR3 has 15 residues. V was pared by 4 bases and J by 6 bases, with 21 bases between. Here immunoSEQ multiplex PCR was the method, and the copy in TCRdb shows in-frame clones only, minus some. The sample includes tens of thousands of clones, 91% of them seen just once. This chain uses TRBV30 with TRBJ1-2, with a tentative D call TRBD1 (6 bases). This sequence originates from a female donor in good health, enrolled as a control in a pregnancy study. The sequencing here drew on CD4+ T cells from peripheral blood mononuclear cells, taken in the third trimester of pregnancy. The CDR3 is CAWTFGGGGVNGYTF. DNA of the CDR3: TGTGCCTGGACTTTTGGAGGGGGGGGTGTTAATGGCTACACCTTC. The full variable domain, in which reference TRBV30 and TRBJ1-2 provide the parts outside the CDR3, is SQTIHQWPATLVQPVGSPLSLECTVEGTSNPNLYWYRQAAGRGLQLLFYSVGIGQISSEVPQNLSASRPQDRQFILSSKKLLLSDSGFYLCAWTFGGGGVNGYTFGSGTRLTVV.